The 26 T cell receptor beta chains in this list originate from one sample, sequenced in a study of T cells in narcolepsy. Assay used: immunoSEQ multiplex PCR; TCRdb lists only in-frame clones, some missing. The top ten clones hold less than 3% of a sample with 25,000 to 35,000 clones, about four fifths of them seen once. Sequencing input: CD45RA- memory CD4+ T cells from PBMCs. These receptors all come from a human donor with narcolepsy.

J is TRBJ1-1 and V is TRBV19, with a possible D match to TRBD1 (5 bases). Looked up from germline, CDR1 is LNHDA and CDR2 is SQIVND (reference sequence). Trimming left V 5 bases short and J 7 bases short, with 17 bases between. This CDR3 is 14 amino acids long. CDR3 region: CASSPLGTRSEAFF. CDR3 nucleotide sequence: TGTGCCAGTAGTCCCCTAGGGACTCGGAGTGAAGCTTTCTTT. Complete variable domain (other parts from reference TRBV19 and TRBJ1-1): DGGITQSPKYLFRKEGQNVTLSCEQNLNHDAMYWYRQDPGQGLRLIYYSQIVNDFQKGDIAEGYSVSREKKESFPLTVTSAQKNPTAFYLCASSPLGTRSEAFFGQGTRLTVV.

The chain uses TRBV7-2 and TRBJ2-1; D gene unclear. Germline-derived CDR1 and CDR2 are SGHTA and FQGNSA. The CDR3 sequence is 15 residues long. V was cut by 7 bases and J by 4 bases, with 17 bases left in between. The CDR3 nucleotides are TGTGCCAGCACCATTACGGGCCTCGGATACAATGAGCAGTTCTTC. Its protein product is CASTITGLGYNEQFF.

V and J are TRBV19 and TRBJ2-1; D is possibly TRBD1 (6 bases). Trimming took off 1 base at V and 6 bases at J, with 16 bases between the two ends. The CDR3 runs to 16 residues. CDR1 LNHDA and CDR2 SQIVND come from the germline V gene (reference sequence). The CDR3 here is CASSIGWGLSRNEQFF. The CDR3 DNA reads as TGTGCCAGTAGTATAGGTTGGGGGCTTAGTCGCAATGAGCAGTTCTTC.

This rearrangement joins TRBV7-3 to TRBJ2-5, with D maybe TRBD2 (6 bases). The CDR3 loop spans 14 amino acids. Per germline, CDR1 SGHTA and CDR2 FQGTGA. The germline V and J ends were trimmed by 4 bases and 5 bases, with 14 bases remaining between them. Here the CDR3 DNA reads TGTGCCAGCAGCTCGACTAGTGCGCTTGAGACCCAGTACTTC. Its protein product is CASSSTSALETQYF.

Worth noting for this clone: A junction boundary mismatches the germline segment, possibly from a read error. The same CDR3 is also encoded by other DNA sequences in this sample. This chain joins TRBV10-3 and TRBJ2-3; 12 bases agree with TRBD2. Per germline, CDR1 ENHRY and CDR2 SYGVKD. The CDR3 is 16 amino acids. The CDR3 sequence is CAISSGTSGSTDTQYF. The CDR3 DNA reads as TGCGCCATCAGTTCCGGGACTAGCGGGAGCACAGATACGCAGTATTTT.

The chain employs TRBV5-1 and TRBJ2-5; D gene uncertain. The CDR3 has 12 amino acids. CDR1 and CDR2 (germline): SGHRS, YFSETQ. V was shortened by 4 bases and J by 5 bases, with 9 bases between the two germline ends. The CDR3 nucleotides read TGCGCCAGCAGCCTATATCGGGAGACCCAGTACTTC. Translation: CASSLYRETQYF.

The chain employs TRBV7-2 and TRBJ1-2; D is ambiguous. CDR1 is SGHTA, CDR2 FQGNSA, per germline. The CDR3 runs to 15 residues. Trimming left V 4 bases short and J 4 bases short, with 16 bases between. This CDR3 is CASSSPGPVFYGYTF. CDR3 nucleotide sequence: TGTGCCAGCAGCTCTCCAGGACCTGTCTTCTATGGCTACACCTTC.

The J gene is TRBJ1-6, the V gene TRBV7-2; the match to TRBD1 covers 7 bases. The CDR3 has 15 amino acids. J lost 7 bases, V lost 3 bases, and 6 bases had no gene match. The germline CDR1 and CDR2 sequences are SGHTA and FQGNSA. This CDR3 is CASSFQTGRNSPLHF. The CDR3, as DNA: TGTGCCAGCAGCTTCCAGACAGGGCGGAATTCACCCCTCCACTTT.

The chain employs TRBV7-3 and TRBJ1-6, with D tentatively TRBD1 (6 bases). The CDR3 has 16 amino acids. CDR1 is SGHTA, CDR2 FQGTGA, per germline. The germline V and J ends were trimmed by 5 bases and 0 bases, with 11 bases remaining between them. The CDR3 nucleotides are TGTGCCAGCAGCGCCGGACAGAGCTCCTATAATTCACCCCTCCACTTT. This gives the protein CASSAGQSSYNSPLHF.

The chain employs TRBV5-1 and TRBJ1-2; tentative D call: TRBD1 (6 bases). Trimming cost V 4 bases and J 0 bases, with 16 bases left between them. Per germline, CDR1 SGHRS and CDR2 YFSETQ. The CDR3 covers 16 residues. CDR3 in amino acids: CASSSPSRDTNYGYTF. The CDR3, as DNA: TGCGCCAGCAGCAGTCCCTCTAGGGACACTAACTATGGCTACACCTTC.

The CDR3 nucleotides are TGTGCCAGCAGCTTTCGACCCGATACGCAGTATTTT. This sequence encodes CASSFRPDTQYF. The chain recombines TRBV7-9 with TRBJ2-3; D is uncertain. Per the germline V gene, CDR1 is SEHNR and CDR2 is FQNEAQ (reference sequence). This CDR3 region has 12 residues. V was pared by 3 bases and J by 6 bases, with 7 bases between.

The V gene is TRBV19, the J gene TRBJ1-1, with a tentative D call TRBD1 (5 bases). The length of the CDR3 is 13 residues. Germline V gene sequence: CDR1 LNHDA, CDR2 SQIVND (reference sequence). Trimming stripped 0 bases from V and 10 bases from J, with 12 bases between. The CDR3 region has the DNA TGTGCCAGTAGTATAGAGGGCAGGGTGGTAGCTTTCTTT. The encoded protein is CASSIEGRVVAFF.

This chain joins TRBV2 and TRBJ1-1, with 9 positions matching TRBD1. The CDR3 extends over 14 amino acids. From germline, CDR1 is SNHLY and CDR2 FYNNEI. V shed 4 bases, J shed 10 bases, and the junction held 10 bases outside the gene matches. CDR3 loop: CASSARWGQGLAFF. The CDR3 bases are TGTGCCAGCAGTGCCCGCTGGGGACAGGGATTAGCTTTCTTT. Full variable domain (remainder filled in from reference TRBV2 and TRBJ1-1): EPEVTQTPSHQVTQMGQEVILRCVPISNHLYFYWYRQILGQKVEFLVSFYNNEISEKSEIFDDQFSVERPDGSNFTLKIRSTKLEDSAMYFCASSARWGQGLAFFGQGTRLTVV.

The V call is TRBV5-1, the J call TRBJ1-4; 8 bases map to TRBD1. V was pared by 0 bases and J by 3 bases, with 4 bases of the junction left unmatched. This CDR3 comprises 16 residues. CDR1 is SGHRS and CDR2 is YFSETQ in the germline V gene. CDR3 DNA sequence: TGCGCCAGCAGCTTGGCCGGGGGACAGGCTAATGAAAAACTGTTTTTT. It specifies CASSLAGGQANEKLFF.

The V and J genes are TRBV6-4 and TRBJ1-3, with a weak D call TRBD1 (5 bases). The CDR3 sequence is 16 residues long. CDR1 is MRHNA and CDR2 is SNTAGT in the germline V gene. Between the trimmed V and J ends, which lost 4 bases and 7 bases, there was a span of 20 bases. The CDR3 here is CASSVTRPGRANTIYF. DNA for the CDR3: TGTGCCAGCAGTGTAACCCGCCCAGGGAGGGCCAACACCATATATTTT.

This clone showed up just once. The genes are TRBV27 and TRBJ2-7, with D perhaps matching TRBD2 (7 bases). This CDR3 has 16 amino acids. V was clipped by 0 bases and J by 5 bases, with 17 bases between them. Per germline, CDR1 MNHEY and CDR2 SMNVEV (reference sequence). The CDR3 spells CASSLSRGGGSDEQYF. The CDR3 DNA reads TGTGCCAGCAGTTTATCCCGAGGGGGGGGAAGCGACGAGCAGTACTTC.

The rearrangement joins TRBV5-4 to TRBJ1-6; D is undetermined. The CDR3 covers 14 residues. The germline V and J ends were trimmed by 0 bases and 8 bases, with 9 bases remaining between them. From germline, CDR1 is SGHNT and CDR2 YYREEE (reference sequence). The CDR3 sequence: CASSLAPLDSPLHF. The CDR3 nucleotides are TGTGCCAGCAGCTTGGCCCCCCTCGATTCACCCCTCCACTTT.

The chain joins TRBV6-1 to TRBJ1-5; no firm D call. The CDR3 runs to 13 residues. Germline lookup yields CDR1 MNHNS and CDR2 SASEGT. With 3 bases removed from V and 7 bases from J, the gap between germline ends came to 10 bases. The CDR3 loop is CASSERVSQPQHF. The CDR3 coding sequence is TGTGCCAGCAGTGAGAGGGTTAGCCAGCCCCAGCATTTT.

A single count supports this clone. The chain has TRBV6-6 and TRBJ2-3, with 9 bases that match TRBD2. This CDR3 spans 15 amino acids. Trimming cost V 0 bases and J 5 bases; bases outside gene matches: 3. CDR1 and CDR2 from the germline V gene are MNHNY and SVGAGI (reference sequence). DNA of the CDR3: TGTGCCAGCAGTTACTCGGCGGGGGGGATAGATACGCAGTATTTT. Protein sequence: CASSYSAGGIDTQYF.

The chain uses TRBV7-9 and TRBJ2-1; 7 bases agree with TRBD1. V dropped 8 bases and J dropped 8; count of bases not matched to a gene: 15. The CDR3 runs to 15 residues. The germline V gene has CDR1 SEHNR and CDR2 FQNEAQ (reference sequence). The CDR3, as DNA: TGTGCCAGCGACAAAGGGGGCTCTAGCTGGGATGAGCAGTTCTTC. It encodes CASDKGGSSWDEQFF.

The chain carries TRBV30 and TRBJ1-2, with a tentative D call TRBD1 (6 bases). V lost 2 bases, J lost 7 bases, and 20 bases lay in between. The CDR3 runs to 15 residues. Per germline, CDR1 GTSNPN and CDR2 SVGIG (reference sequence). CDR3 amino acids: CAWSSRTVQMSGYTF. In DNA form, the CDR3 reads TGTGCCTGGAGTTCTCGGACAGTTCAAATGTCTGGCTACACCTTC.

This chain uses TRBV6-5 with TRBJ1-2; maybe TRBD1 (5 bases). From germline, CDR1 is MNHEY and CDR2 SVGAGI. The CDR3 has 13 amino acids. V shed 6 bases and J shed 6 bases, with 14 bases lying between them. CDR3 coding DNA: TGTGCCAGCAGCCGGTCGGGGGTCCATGGCTACACCTTC. It is translated as CASSRSGVHGYTF.

This clone was seen only a few times. V usage is TRBV4-2 and J usage is TRBJ2-7, with 9 bases that match TRBD1. The CDR3 has 15 amino acids. Germline CDR1 LGHNA, CDR2 YNFKEQ. After removal of 4 bases from V and 4 bases from J, the junction contained 8 bases not matched to a gene. This CDR3 reads CASSPRADRGYEQYF. In nucleotides, the CDR3 is TGTGCCAGCAGCCCCCGGGCAGACAGGGGGTACGAGCAGTACTTC.

The V and J genes are TRBV7-9 and TRBJ1-2; D gene uncertain. Trimming took off 1 base at V and 8 bases at J, with 8 bases between the two ends. CDR1 and CDR2 from the germline V gene are SEHNR and FQNEAQ (reference sequence). This CDR3 has 12 amino acids. The CDR3 region has the DNA TGTGCCAGCAGCTTAGGATCCGAAGGCTACACCTTC. Translated: CASSLGSEGYTF. Complete variable domain (other parts from reference TRBV7-9 and TRBJ1-2): DTGVSQNPRHKITKRGQNVTFRCDPISEHNRLYWYRQTLGQGPEFLTYFQNEAQLEKSRLLSDRFSAERPKGSFSTLEIQRTEQGDSAMYLCASSLGSEGYTFGSGTRLTVV.

The chain employs TRBV5-4 and TRBJ2-1; TRBD1 aligns across 9 bases. Germline CDR1 reads SGHNT; CDR2 reads YYREEE (reference sequence). Trimming removed 4 bases from V and 0 bases from J; junction bases left unmatched: 8. The CDR3 is 17 amino acids. The CDR3 here is CASSRRGTGSSYNEQFF. The CDR3 DNA sequence: TGTGCCAGCAGCCGAAGGGGGACAGGGTCCTCCTACAATGAGCAGTTCTTC.

The chain uses TRBV2 and TRBJ1-1; D gene ambiguous. V shed 7 bases and J shed 3 bases, with 6 bases lying between them. This CDR3 contains 11 residues. CDR1 and CDR2 (germline): SNHLY, FYNNEI. Here the CDR3 reads CASKVDTEAFF. The CDR3 DNA sequence: TGTGCCAGCAAAGTAGACACTGAAGCTTTCTTT. Supplemented by reference TRBV2 and TRBJ1-1, the full variable domain reads EPEVTQTPSHQVTQMGQEVILRCVPISNHLYFYWYRQILGQKVEFLVSFYNNEISEKSEIFDDQFSVERPDGSNFTLKIRSTKLEDSAMYFCASKVDTEAFFGQGTRLTVV.